These T cell receptor beta chains were read from a single sample in a study of shared clonotypes between healthy human individuals. Produced via immunoSEQ multiplex PCR; TCRdb's table is partial and in-frame only. Of hundreds of thousands of clones listed, roughly 94% are singletons. The sample consisted of naive CD8+ T cells sorted from blood. The receptor set was obtained from a man aged 30-40 years in good health. Each CDR3 is given with its conserved first and last residue. A D gene is named only where the DNA matches it firmly.

j_call | d_call | v_call | cdr3_aa
TRBJ2-5 | - | TRBV28 | CASSSPFWGSGHEETQYF
TRBJ2-2 | TRBD1 | TRBV25-1 | CASSELGQGALTGELFF
TRBJ2-3 | - | TRBV7-2 | CASSPRLEDTQYF
TRBJ1-1 | TRBD1 | TRBV9 | CASSPRGDRRVPFF
TRBJ2-1 | TRBD1 | TRBV2 | CASREGQGMDEQFF
TRBJ2-7 | - | TRBV29-1 | CSVEVRAGNEQYF
TRBJ2-1 | TRBD2 | TRBV14 | CASSQDQGLAGVTYNEQFF
TRBJ2-7 | - | TRBV20-1 | CSARAGDEQYF
TRBJ2-5 | TRBD2 | TRBV4-3 | CASSQYGRGGQETQYF
TRBJ2-7 | TRBD1 | TRBV5-1 | CASSLGTGNYEQYF
TRBJ2-1 | - | TRBV27 | CASNVMWEAGYNEQFF
TRBJ2-2 | TRBD1 | TRBV28 | CASSFGTGWELFF
TRBJ2-5 | TRBD2 | TRBV14 | CASSPFELAGGRETQYF
TRBJ2-3 | - | TRBV9 | CASSATRSSTTDTQYF
TRBJ2-3 | TRBD2 | TRBV7-8 | CASSRWREEGPDTQYF
TRBJ2-5 | TRBD2 | TRBV15 | CATSREGGRGETQYF
TRBJ2-1 | TRBD2 | TRBV29-1 | CSVEGTSGREYNEQFF
TRBJ2-7 | - | TRBV5-1 | CASSFTRMGRILGEQYF
TRBJ2-1 | TRBD1 | TRBV5-1 | CASSLTGEPTHTDNEQFF
TRBJ2-7 | - | TRBV19 | CASSKNRANSYEQYF
TRBJ2-7 | - | TRBV7-9 | CASSLGPGVTHEQYF
TRBJ2-2 | - | TRBV29-1 | CSVFLGANTGELFF
TRBJ1-1 | - | TRBV27 | CASSAPGVMNTEAFF
TRBJ2-2 | - | TRBV5-4 | CASSPGTGELFF
TRBJ2-2 | - | TRBV6-5 | CASSYARGSGTGELFF
TRBJ1-2 | TRBD1 | TRBV4-3 | CASSQDYGQGAYGYTF
TRBJ2-3 | - | TRBV27 | CASSFIADTQYF
TRBJ2-7 | - | TRBV7-8 | CASSSWTGSYEQYF
TRBJ2-4 | - | TRBV19 | CASRAKASAKNIQYF
TRBJ1-4 | - | TRBV9 | CASSGPTEKLFF
TRBJ2-5 | TRBD2 | TRBV7-9 | CASSLSREAKGTQYF
TRBJ2-1 | - | TRBV7-8 | CASSLGFSVDEQFF
TRBJ1-1 | - | TRBV7-9 | CASSFPMRSTEAFF
TRBJ2-7 | TRBD1 | TRBV27 | CASSLLGQGEEQYF
TRBJ2-3 | - | TRBV6-5 | CASSSRTVAGTDTQYF
TRBJ2-7 | TRBD2 | TRBV9 | CASSGREGGSQTYEQYF
TRBJ2-7 | - | TRBV18 | CASSPLRDNPLLDEQYF
TRBJ2-7 | TRBD2 | TRBV23-1 | CASSPVAVAGGPFLSYEQYF
TRBJ2-1 | TRBD1 | TRBV7-9 | CASSLRGRDNEQFF
TRBJ1-5 | TRBD1 | TRBV7-9 | CASSSATKTGLYSNQPQHF
TRBJ2-3 | TRBD2 | TRBV2 | CASRAGAGGLLSTQYF
TRBJ2-1 | - | TRBV10-1 | CASSEPDRHNEQFF
TRBJ2-3 | TRBD1 | TRBV5-4 | CASSFSQGRGTDTQYF
TRBJ2-2 | - | TRBV10-3 | CAISESPGELFF
TRBJ2-7 | TRBD2 | TRBV7-9 | CASSFRDYSYEQYF
TRBJ2-5 | TRBD1 | TRBV6-6 | CASSYSGQPQETQYF
TRBJ1-1 | - | TRBV6-5 | CASSDRPNTEAFF
TRBJ1-5 | - | TRBV9 | CASNPQGGGEPQHF
TRBJ1-1 | - | TRBV6-1 | CASSDIPEAFF
TRBJ2-7 | - | TRBV15 | CATSRVSGDEQYF
TRBJ2-3 | - | TRBV29-1 | CSVGVLGITDTQYF
TRBJ1-1 | TRBD1 | TRBV5-1 | CASSGAGQGANLNTEAFF
TRBJ2-3 | - | TRBV9 | CASRGASSTDTQYF
TRBJ2-6 | - | TRBV11-2 | CASSLGRTGANVLTF
TRBJ2-2 | - | TRBV2 | CASTSRAPGANTGELFF
TRBJ2-2 | - | TRBV15 | CATSVGTGELFF
TRBJ2-1 | - | TRBV7-9 | CASSLAGFNNEQFF
TRBJ2-7 | - | TRBV7-2 | CASSLVGPSAYEQYF
TRBJ2-1 | TRBD2 | TRBV7-9 | CASSVTSGGSFPYNEQFF
TRBJ2-5 | TRBD1 | TRBV19 | CASQNSGTGGETQYF